A single sample is the source of the 7 T cell receptor beta chains below, sequenced in a study of cytomegalovirus exposure and HLA in healthy donors. The assay was immunoSEQ multiplex PCR, and TCRdb's table has in-frame clones only and misses some. Altogether around 190,000 clones are present, roughly 86% being singletons, with the ten largest covering approximately 7.7%. Sequences were obtained from PBMCs. These receptors all come from a man in his thirties or forties in good health and CMV-seropositive.

In its sample, this clone was seen a few times. The chain carries TRBV4-1 and TRBJ2-7; 11 bases are shared with TRBD2. The CDR3 extends over 16 amino acids. Germline V gene sequence: CDR1 MGHRA, CDR2 YSYEKL. Losses at the gene ends were 1 base for V and 3 bases for J; bases not matched to a gene: 5. CDR3 protein: CASSQAGLAEIYEQYF. CDR3 nucleotides: TGCGCCAGCAGCCAAGCGGGACTAGCGGAGATCTACGAGCAGTACTTC.

The CDR3 is CASNLDSRETQYF. CDR3 nucleotide sequence: TGTGCCAGCAACCTGGACAGTAGAGAGACCCAGTACTTC. V usage is TRBV9 and J usage is TRBJ2-5; perhaps TRBD1 as D (6 bases). V lost 6 bases to trimming and J lost 4 bases, with 13 bases between them. In germline, CDR1 is SGDLS, CDR2 YYNGEE. This CDR3 contains 13 residues.

The V and J genes are TRBV7-9 and TRBJ1-1; D perhaps matches TRBD1 (5 bases). This CDR3 spans 14 amino acids. The germline V gene has CDR1 SEHNR and CDR2 FQNEAQ (reference sequence). Trimming stripped 3 bases from V and 4 bases from J, with 12 bases between. For the CDR3, the DNA is TGTGCCAGCAGCTTGACAACCGGGGGCACTGAAGCTTTCTTT. Protein sequence: CASSLTTGGTEAFF. The variable domain in full, with the rest retrieved from reference TRBV7-9 and TRBJ1-1, is DTGVSQNPRHKITKRGQNVTFRCDPISEHNRLYWYRQTLGQGPEFLTYFQNEAQLEKSRLLSDRFSAERPKGSFSTLEIQRTEQGDSAMYLCASSLTTGGTEAFFGQGTRLTVV.

This chain connects TRBV7-2 to TRBJ2-5, with 8 nucleotides matching TRBD2. V lost 3 bases and J lost 2; bases outside the gene matches: 5. This CDR3 has 15 residues. Germline-derived CDR1 and CDR2 are SGHTA and FQGNSA. The DNA for the CDR3 is TGTGCCAGCAGCTTGTACGGACTAGCACAAGAGACCCAGTACTTC. It yields the protein CASSLYGLAQETQYF.

The chain carries TRBV6-5 and TRBJ2-7, with D perhaps matching TRBD1 or TRBD2 (5 bases each). The V gene's germline CDR1 is MNHEY and CDR2 SVGAGI. Trimming cost V 2 bases and J 6 bases, with 8 bases left between them. CDR3 length: 12 residues. The CDR3 reads CASSYEGIEQYF. Written as DNA, the CDR3 is TGTGCCAGCAGTTACGAGGGGATCGAGCAGTACTTC.

This chain joins TRBV4-3 and TRBJ1-2, with D possibly matching TRBD1 (5 bases). This CDR3 is built from 16 residues. The V gene's germline CDR1 is LGHNA and CDR2 YSLEER. V was trimmed by 1 base and J by 2 bases, leaving 14 bases between them. The CDR3 here is CASSQGDSNLNYGYTF. CDR3 DNA sequence: TGCGCCAGCAGCCAAGGGGACTCAAACCTCAACTATGGCTACACCTTC.

V is TRBV4-1 and J is TRBJ2-7, with 7 bases aligning to TRBD1. The CDR3 has 15 residues. From germline, CDR1 is MGHRA and CDR2 YSYEKL. V shed 1 base and J 1 base; nucleotides not matched to a gene: 4. The CDR3 loop is CASSQGQGVSYEQYF. CDR3 in DNA: TGCGCCAGCAGCCAAGGGCAGGGGGTATCCTACGAGCAGTACTTC.